This entry concerns a single TCR beta chain. The CDR3 has 12 amino acids. Germline V lookup: CDR1 MNHEY, CDR2 SMNVEV (reference sequence). V gave up 8 bases and J gave up 6 bases, with 10 bases separating them. This sample was taken from a study of glioma-infiltrating T cells after dendritic cell vaccination. Selection required adequate fresh-frozen tumor tissue plus more than two years' survival data. Amplification used 60 V beta primers and 13 J beta primers. Assay: immunoSEQ multiplex PCR; the TCRdb copy retains only in-frame clones and omits some. Of about 90,000 clones listed, 70% to 90% are singletons.

Here the sequenced sample was blood, taken before dendritic cell vaccination. This clonotype originated in a human donor with glioblastoma. This chain joins TRBV27 and TRBJ2-2, with a possible D match to TRBD2 (6 bases). Here the CDR3 reads CASRRESGELFF. DNA of the CDR3: TGTGCCAGCCGGAGGGAGTCCGGGGAGCTGTTTTTT.